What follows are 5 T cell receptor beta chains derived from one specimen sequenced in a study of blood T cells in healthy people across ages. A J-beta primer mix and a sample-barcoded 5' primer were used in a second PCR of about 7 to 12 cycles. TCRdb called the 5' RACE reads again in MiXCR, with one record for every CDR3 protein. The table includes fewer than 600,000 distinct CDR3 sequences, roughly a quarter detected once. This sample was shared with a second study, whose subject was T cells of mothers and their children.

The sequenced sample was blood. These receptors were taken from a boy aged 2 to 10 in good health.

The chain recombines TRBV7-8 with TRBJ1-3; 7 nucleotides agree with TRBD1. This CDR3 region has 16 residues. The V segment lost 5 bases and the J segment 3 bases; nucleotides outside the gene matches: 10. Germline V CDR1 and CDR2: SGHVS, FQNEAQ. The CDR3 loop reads CASSGSEGAFGNTIYF. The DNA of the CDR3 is TGTGCCAGCAGCGGGAGCGAGGGGGCGTTTGGAAACACCATATATTTT. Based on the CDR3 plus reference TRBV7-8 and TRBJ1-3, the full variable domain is GAGVSQSPRYKVAKRGQDVALRCDPISGHVSLFWYQQALGQGPEFLTYFQNEAQLDKSGLPSDRFFAERPEGSVSTLKIQRTQQEDSAVYLCASSGSEGAFGNTIYFGEGSWLTVV.

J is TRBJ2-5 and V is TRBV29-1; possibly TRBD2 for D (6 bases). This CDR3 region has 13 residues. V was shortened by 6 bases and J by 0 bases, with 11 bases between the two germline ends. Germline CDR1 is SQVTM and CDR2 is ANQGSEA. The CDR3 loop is CSVGGLHQETQYF. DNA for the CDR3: TGCAGCGTGGGGGGACTCCACCAAGAGACCCAGTACTTC. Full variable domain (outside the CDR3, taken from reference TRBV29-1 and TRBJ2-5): SAVISQKPSRDICQRGTSLTIQCQVDSQVTMMFWYRQQPGQSLTLIATANQGSEATYESGFVIDKFPISRPNLTFSTLTVSNMSPEDSSIYLCSVGGLHQETQYFGPGTRLLVL.

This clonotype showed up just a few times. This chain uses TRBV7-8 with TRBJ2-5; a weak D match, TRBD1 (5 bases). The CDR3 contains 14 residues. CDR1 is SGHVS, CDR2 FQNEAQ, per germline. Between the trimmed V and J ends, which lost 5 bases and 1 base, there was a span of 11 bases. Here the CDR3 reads CASSRGRVQETQYF. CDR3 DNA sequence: TGTGCCAGCAGCCGAGGCAGGGTCCAAGAGACCCAGTACTTC.

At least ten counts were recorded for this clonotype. This CDR3 reads CASSPPTRTETQYF. Here the CDR3 DNA reads TGTGCCAGCAGCCCACCAACTAGGACAGAGACCCAGTACTTC. The gene calls are TRBV5-6 and TRBJ2-5; tentative D call: TRBD2 (5 bases). There are 14 residues in the CDR3. Germline CDR1 is SGHDT and CDR2 is YYEEEE. V was shortened by 4 bases and J by 4 bases, with 14 bases between the two germline ends.

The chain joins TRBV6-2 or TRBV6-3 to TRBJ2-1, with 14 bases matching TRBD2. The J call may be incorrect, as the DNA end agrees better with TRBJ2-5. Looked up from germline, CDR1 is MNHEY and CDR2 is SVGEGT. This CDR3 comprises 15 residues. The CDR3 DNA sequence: TGTGCCAGCAGTTACGGACTAGCGGGAGGAGGGACCCAGTACTTC. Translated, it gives CASSYGLAGGGTQYF.